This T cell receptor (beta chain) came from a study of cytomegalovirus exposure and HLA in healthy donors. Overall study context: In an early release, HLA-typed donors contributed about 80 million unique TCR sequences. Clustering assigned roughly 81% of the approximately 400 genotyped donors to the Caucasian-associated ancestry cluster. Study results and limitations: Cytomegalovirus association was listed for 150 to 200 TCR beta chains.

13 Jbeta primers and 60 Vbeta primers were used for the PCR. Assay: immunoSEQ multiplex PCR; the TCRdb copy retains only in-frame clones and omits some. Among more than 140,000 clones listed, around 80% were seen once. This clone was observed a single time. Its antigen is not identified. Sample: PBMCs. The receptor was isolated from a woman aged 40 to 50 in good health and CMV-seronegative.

The CDR3 protein is CASSVGGPAYEQYF. The CDR3, as DNA: TGTGCCAGCAGCGTAGGGGGCCCCGCCTACGAGCAGTACTTC. The chain employs TRBV9 and TRBJ2-7; maybe TRBD1 (5 bases). CDR3 length: 14 residues. The V end was cut by 0 bases, the J end by 2 bases, with 9 bases between. Germline CDR1 and CDR2: SGDLS and YYNGEE.